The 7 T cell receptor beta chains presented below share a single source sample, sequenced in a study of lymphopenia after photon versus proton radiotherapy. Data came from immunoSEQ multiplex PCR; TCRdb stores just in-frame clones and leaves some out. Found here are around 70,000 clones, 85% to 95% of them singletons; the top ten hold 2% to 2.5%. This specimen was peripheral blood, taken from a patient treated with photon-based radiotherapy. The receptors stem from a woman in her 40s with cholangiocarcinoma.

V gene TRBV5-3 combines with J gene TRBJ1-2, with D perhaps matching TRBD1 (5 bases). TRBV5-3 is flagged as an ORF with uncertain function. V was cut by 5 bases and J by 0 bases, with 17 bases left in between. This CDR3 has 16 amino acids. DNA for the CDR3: TGTGCCAGAAGACGGGACTTGTGGGCTGCTAACTATGGCTACACCTTC. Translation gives CARRRDLWAANYGYTF.

The chain's CDR3 is CASSVVGASGIYEQYF. The CDR3 coding sequence is TGTGCCAGCAGCGTAGTTGGGGCAAGCGGGATTTACGAGCAGTACTTC. V and J are TRBV9 and TRBJ2-7; 7 nucleotides agree with TRBD2. The ends lost 0 bases at V and 4 bases at J; junction bases unmatched: 10. Per the germline V gene, CDR1 is SGDLS and CDR2 is YYNGEE. The CDR3 spans 16 residues.

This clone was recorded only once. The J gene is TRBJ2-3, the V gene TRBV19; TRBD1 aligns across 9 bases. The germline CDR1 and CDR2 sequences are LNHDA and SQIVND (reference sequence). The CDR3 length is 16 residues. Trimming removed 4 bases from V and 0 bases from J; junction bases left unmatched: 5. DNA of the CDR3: TGTGCCAGTAGTACCTGGACAGGGGCGAGCACAGATACGCAGTATTTT. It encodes CASSTWTGASTDTQYF.

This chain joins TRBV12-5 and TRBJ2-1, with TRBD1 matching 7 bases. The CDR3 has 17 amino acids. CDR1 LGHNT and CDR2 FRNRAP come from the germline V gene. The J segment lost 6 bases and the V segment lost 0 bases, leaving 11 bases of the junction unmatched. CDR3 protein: CASGLVLGGQAPNEQFF. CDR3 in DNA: TGTGCTAGTGGTTTGGTACTAGGCGGACAGGCCCCCAATGAGCAGTTCTTC.

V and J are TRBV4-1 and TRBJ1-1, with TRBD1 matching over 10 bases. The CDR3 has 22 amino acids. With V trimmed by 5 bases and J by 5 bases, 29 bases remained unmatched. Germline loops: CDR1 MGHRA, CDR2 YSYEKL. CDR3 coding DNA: TGCGCCAGCAGCTCCGTCCTAGGGACAGGGGTAAAAGGGACAGGGGTCGGAACTGAAGCTTTCTTT. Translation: CASSSVLGTGVKGTGVGTEAFF.

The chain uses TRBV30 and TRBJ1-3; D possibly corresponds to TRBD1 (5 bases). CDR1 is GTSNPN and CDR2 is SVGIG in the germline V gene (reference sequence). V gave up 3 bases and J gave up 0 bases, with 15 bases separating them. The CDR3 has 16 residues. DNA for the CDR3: TGTGCCTGGAGAACTCGACAGACCAACTCTGGAAACACCATATATTTT. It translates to CAWRTRQTNSGNTIYF.

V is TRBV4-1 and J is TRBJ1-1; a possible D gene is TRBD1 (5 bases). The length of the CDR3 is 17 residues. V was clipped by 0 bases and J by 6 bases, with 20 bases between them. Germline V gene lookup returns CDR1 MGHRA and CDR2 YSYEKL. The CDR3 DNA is TGCGCCAGCAGCCAAGATTTACGTTGGGGGGGTCCCCCTGAAGCTTTCTTT. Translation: CASSQDLRWGGPPEAFF.